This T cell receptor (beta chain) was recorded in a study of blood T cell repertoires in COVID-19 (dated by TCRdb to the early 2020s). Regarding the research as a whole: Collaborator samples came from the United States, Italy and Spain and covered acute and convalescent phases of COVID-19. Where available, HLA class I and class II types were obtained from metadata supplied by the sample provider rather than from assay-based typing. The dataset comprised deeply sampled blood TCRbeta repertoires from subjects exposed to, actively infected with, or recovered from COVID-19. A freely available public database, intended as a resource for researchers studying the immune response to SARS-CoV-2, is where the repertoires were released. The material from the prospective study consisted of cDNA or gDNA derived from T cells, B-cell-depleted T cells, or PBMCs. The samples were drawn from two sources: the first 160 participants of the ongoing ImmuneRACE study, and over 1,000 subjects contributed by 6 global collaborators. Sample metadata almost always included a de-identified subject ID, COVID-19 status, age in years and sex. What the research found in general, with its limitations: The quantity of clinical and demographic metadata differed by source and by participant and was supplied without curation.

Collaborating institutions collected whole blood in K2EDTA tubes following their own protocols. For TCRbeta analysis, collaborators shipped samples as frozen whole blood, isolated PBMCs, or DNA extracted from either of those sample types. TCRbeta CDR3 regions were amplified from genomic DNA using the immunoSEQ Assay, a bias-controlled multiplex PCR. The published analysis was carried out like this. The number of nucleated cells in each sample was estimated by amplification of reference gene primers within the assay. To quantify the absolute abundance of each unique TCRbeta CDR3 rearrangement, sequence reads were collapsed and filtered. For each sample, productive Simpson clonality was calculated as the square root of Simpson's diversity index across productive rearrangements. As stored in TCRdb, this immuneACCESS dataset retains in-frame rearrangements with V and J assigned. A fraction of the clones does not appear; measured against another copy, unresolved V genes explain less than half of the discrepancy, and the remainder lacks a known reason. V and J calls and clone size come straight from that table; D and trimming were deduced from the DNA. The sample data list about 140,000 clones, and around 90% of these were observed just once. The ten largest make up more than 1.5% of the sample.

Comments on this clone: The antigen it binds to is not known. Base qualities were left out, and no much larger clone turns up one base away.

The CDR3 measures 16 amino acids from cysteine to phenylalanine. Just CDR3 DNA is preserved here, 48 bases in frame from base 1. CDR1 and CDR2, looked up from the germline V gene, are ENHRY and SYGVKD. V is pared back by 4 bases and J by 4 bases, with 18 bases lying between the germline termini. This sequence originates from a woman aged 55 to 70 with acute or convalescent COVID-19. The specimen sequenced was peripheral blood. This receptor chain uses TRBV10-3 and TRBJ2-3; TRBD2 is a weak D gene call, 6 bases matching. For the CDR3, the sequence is CAISALKEGPPDTQYF. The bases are TGTGCCATCAGTGCGTTGAAGGAGGGGCCCCCAGATACGCAGTATTTT.